The 7 T cell receptor beta chains reported below all come from one sample, sequenced in a study of cytomegalovirus exposure and HLA in healthy donors. Primers included in the PCR were 60 Vbeta and 13 Jbeta primers. Assay: immunoSEQ multiplex PCR; the TCRdb copy retains only in-frame clones and omits some. The table lists roughly 160,000 clones, about four fifths of them singletons. The specimen sequenced was PBMCs. The receptors derive from a man aged 25 to 45 in good health and CMV-seronegative.

The J gene is TRBJ2-7, the V gene TRBV30; a weak D match, TRBD1 (5 bases). CDR3 size: 11 residues. Trimming shortened V by 5 bases and J by 3 bases, and 8 bases separated the two germline ends. CDR1 and CDR2 (germline): GTSNPN, SVGIG (reference sequence). The CDR3 bases are TGTGCCTGGTACGACAGCTACGAGCAGTACTTC. This encodes CAWYDSYEQYF.

Regarding this clone: Compared with germline, one end of the junction differs, possibly owing to a read error. J is TRBJ2-7 and V is TRBV7-9, with 8 bases fitting TRBD2. This CDR3 is 14 amino acids long. CDR1 and CDR2 from the germline V gene are SEHNR and FQNEAQ (reference sequence). CDR3 bases: TGTTCCAGCAGACTCGGGGGGGCCGTCTACGAGCAGTACTTC. As protein: CSSRLGGAVYEQYF.

This clone was seen only once. The V call is TRBV27, the J call TRBJ2-1; possibly TRBD1 for D (5 bases). The CDR3 is made up of 14 amino acids. The V gene's germline CDR1 is MNHEY and CDR2 SMNVEV (reference sequence). Between the trimmed V and J ends, which lost 2 bases and 2 bases, there was a span of 7 bases. CDR3 in amino acids: CASSLGATYNEQFF. CDR3 nucleotide sequence: TGTGCCAGCAGTTTAGGGGCTACCTACAATGAGCAGTTCTTC.

The rearrangement links TRBV10-3 to TRBJ2-2, with a possible D match to TRBD1 (8 bases). Per the germline V gene, CDR1 is ENHRY and CDR2 is SYGVKD. V lost 8 bases to trimming and J lost 5 bases, with 24 bases between them. The CDR3 is 17 amino acids. This chain's CDR3 is CAIGGDFRQGQTGELFF. The CDR3 DNA follows: TGTGCCATCGGGGGGGATTTCCGACAGGGGCAGACCGGGGAGCTGTTTTTT.

For this clone: Other DNA sequences in the sample encode the same CDR3. The rearrangement joins TRBV27 to TRBJ1-2; D is undetermined. Trimming shortened V by 2 bases and J by 4 bases, and 8 bases separated the two germline ends. The germline V gene encodes CDR1 MNHEY and CDR2 SMNVEV (reference sequence). This CDR3 spans 13 amino acids. This CDR3 is CASSLTASYGYTF. Written as DNA, the CDR3 is TGTGCCAGCAGTTTAACAGCCTCCTATGGCTACACCTTC.

The chain has TRBV2 and TRBJ2-7; D is unresolved. The CDR3 runs to 12 residues. With 6 bases removed from V and 2 bases from J, the gap between germline ends came to 8 bases. The V gene's germline CDR1 is SNHLY and CDR2 FYNNEI. CDR3 nucleotide sequence: TGTGCCAGCAGGGCTCCTCCCTACGAGCAGTACTTC. It encodes CASRAPPYEQYF.

The chain couples TRBV28 to TRBJ2-7; 9 bases are a match to TRBD2. Germline V gives CDR1 MDHEN, CDR2 SYDVKM. The CDR3 sequence is 18 residues long. Losses at the gene ends were 2 bases for V and 0 bases for J; bases not matched to a gene: 11. The DNA for the CDR3 is TGTGCCAGCAGTTTAACTAGCGGGTTCGCCTTCTACTCCTACGAGCAGTACTTC. Protein sequence: CASSLTSGFAFYSYEQYF.